This passage covers 3 T cell receptor beta chains from one sample sequenced in a study of T cell responses to AZD1222 COVID-19 vaccine. Libraries were prepared by immunoSEQ multiplex PCR; TCRdb keeps only in-frame clonotypes and omits some of them. The sample lists roughly 35,000 clones, just over 85% occurring once. Sample: peripheral blood, taken 28 days after the second AZD1222 dose. The source of these receptors is an adult who received the AZD1222 COVID-19 vaccine.

V is TRBV7-9 and J is TRBJ1-1; D ambiguous. The germline V gene encodes CDR1 SEHNR and CDR2 FQNEAQ (reference sequence). The V end was cut by 3 bases, the J end by 4 bases, with 15 bases between. The CDR3 consists of 15 residues. The CDR3 nucleotides are TGTGCCAGCAGCTTCATGGAGATGAGGGCCACTGAAGCTTTCTTT. Protein sequence: CASSFMEMRATEAFF.

This clone has just one count. The V and J genes are TRBV25-1 and TRBJ2-5; 7 bases are a match to TRBD1. Germline lookup yields CDR1 MGHDK and CDR2 SYGVNS. The trim removed 3 bases at V and 5 bases at J, leaving 9 bases unmatched. The CDR3 runs to 15 residues. The CDR3 sequence: CASSDRTGLGETQYF. Written as DNA, the CDR3 is TGTGCCAGCAGTGACCGGACAGGCTTGGGGGAGACCCAGTACTTC.

The J gene is TRBJ2-7, the V gene TRBV5-4; 9 bases line up with TRBD1. V lost 4 bases to trimming and J lost 5 bases; unmatched junction nucleotides: 7. The CDR3 totals 14 residues. Germline CDR1 and CDR2: SGHNT and YYREEE (reference sequence). In DNA form, the CDR3 reads TGTGCCAGCAGCGGCGGCGGGACAGGGAACGAGCAGTACTTC. Amino acids: CASSGGGTGNEQYF.